This T cell receptor beta chain is drawn from a study of a mutant IDH1 vaccine in newly diagnosed glioma. As for the study in general: Former treatment meant radiotherapy, temozolomide, or both; the majority had gotten both. Study-wide results and limits: Evidence of vaccine-induced immune responses was documented in roughly 93% of patients.

Per germline, CDR1 SGHRS and CDR2 YFSETQ. The V and J ends lost 0 bases and 6 bases respectively, with 7 bases between them. The CDR3 loop spans 13 amino acids. Comments on this clone: Its antigen is not known.

The table came from immunoSEQ multiplex PCR; TCRdb's copy has only in-frame clones and leaves some out. The top ten clones hold about 4.5% of a sample with 35,000 to 55,000 clones, approximately 81% of them seen once. Time point described: week 35, safety follow-up. Doses comprised 300 ug of mutant IDH1 20-mer peptide each, plus topical imiquimod. Eight vaccinations were given in weeks 1, 3, 5, 7, 11, 15, 19 and 23. The receptor's source is a woman aged 40 to 55 with glioma. Some clones in this sample may be carry-over from other donors' samples. This sequence joins TRBV5-1 and TRBJ2-1; D is ambiguous. This specimen consisted of PBMCs, obtained from a glioma patient whose treatment included an IDH1 peptide vaccine. The CDR3 loop is CASSLALGNEQFF. The DNA for the CDR3 is TGCGCCAGCAGCTTGGCCTTGGGCAATGAGCAGTTCTTC.